A single sample is the source of the 11 T cell receptor beta chains below, sequenced in a study of blood T cell repertoires in COVID-19. Clones were sequenced by immunoSEQ multiplex PCR, and TCRdb holds only the in-frame ones, with some missing. This sample yields hundreds of thousands of clones, of which approximately 86% are seen a single time; around 13% belongs to the top ten. Input material: peripheral blood. The receptors derive from a woman between 65 and 79 years old with COVID-19, enrolled during active disease.

This chain connects TRBV5-6 to TRBJ1-5, with D possibly TRBD1 on 6 matching bases. Germline V gene sequence: CDR1 SGHDT, CDR2 YYEEEE. The CDR3 has 16 amino acids. V was pared by 4 bases and J by 2 bases, with 16 bases between. The CDR3 loop is CASSRRTERGNQPQHF. For the CDR3, the DNA is TGTGCCAGCAGCCGGCGGACAGAGAGAGGCAATCAGCCCCAGCATTTT. Supplemented by reference TRBV5-6 and TRBJ1-5, the full variable domain reads DAGVTQSPTHLIKTRGQQVTLRCSPKSGHDTVSWYQQALGQGPQFIFQYYEEEERQRGNFPDRFSGHQFPNYSSELNVNALLLGDSALYLCASSRRTERGNQPQHFGDGTRLSIL.

J is TRBJ2-7 and V is TRBV7-8; 9 nucleotides line up with TRBD1. V lost 4 bases and J lost 1; bases outside the gene matches: 8. CDR3 length: 16 residues. Germline loops: CDR1 SGHVS, CDR2 FQNEAQ. Here the CDR3 reads CASSSLSGTGSYEQYF. The CDR3 DNA is TGTGCCAGCAGCTCCCTATCCGGGACAGGGTCCTACGAGCAGTACTTC.

The chain recombines TRBV20-1 with TRBJ1-1; 8 positions agree with TRBD1. The V and J ends lost 3 bases and 10 bases, in that order; junction bases with no gene match: 4. Germline V CDR1 and CDR2: DFQATT, SNEGSKA (reference sequence). The CDR3 has 11 residues. The CDR3 sequence: CSARDRVVAFF. CDR3 DNA sequence: TGCAGTGCTAGGGACAGGGTGGTAGCTTTCTTT.

The CDR3 coding sequence is TGTGCCACCGGGGACAGCAAAAATTCACCCCTCCACTTT. This codes for CATGDSKNSPLHF. This chain connects TRBV28 to TRBJ1-6; 7 bases agree with TRBD1. Trimming removed 10 bases from V and 7 bases from J; junction bases left unmatched: 7. The CDR3 covers 13 residues. Germline CDR1 is MDHEN and CDR2 is SYDVKM.

The chain links TRBV12-3 or TRBV12-4 to TRBJ1-2, with D possibly TRBD1 on 6 matching bases. The V and J ends lost 6 bases and 8 bases respectively, with 13 bases between them. CDR3 size: 12 residues. The CDR3 bases are TGTGCCAGCAGCGTCCAGGGGTTCGGCTACACCTTC. Amino acids: CASSVQGFGYTF.

This chain joins TRBV7-7 and TRBJ2-5; maybe TRBD2 (6 bases). CDR1 and CDR2 (germline): SSHAT, FNYEAQ (reference sequence). The V end was cut by 5 bases, the J end by 5 bases, with 15 bases between. This CDR3 is built from 14 residues. CDR3 amino acids: CASSVVLAEETQYF. The CDR3 nucleotides are TGTGCCAGCAGCGTAGTACTAGCTGAGGAGACCCAGTACTTC.

The V gene is TRBV28, the J gene TRBJ2-3; 7 nucleotides line up with TRBD2. This CDR3 is built from 15 residues. J gave up 6 bases and V 2 bases, and 8 bases lay outside the gene matches. The germline CDR1 and CDR2 sequences are MDHEN and SYDVKM. The CDR3 DNA sequence: TGTGCCAGCAGTTTAAGGGACTACCTGACGGATACGCAGTATTTT. Its protein product is CASSLRDYLTDTQYF.

The chain employs TRBV7-2 and TRBJ1-1; a weak D match, TRBD1 (5 bases). The germline CDR1 and CDR2 sequences are SGHTA and FQGNSA. V lost 5 bases, J lost 3 bases, and 13 bases lay in between. The CDR3 is 14 residues long. CDR3 region: CASSLMTDYTEAFF. CDR3 nucleotide sequence: TGTGCCAGCAGCCTGATGACAGACTACACTGAAGCTTTCTTT.

The gene calls are TRBV5-1 and TRBJ2-1; 11 nucleotides match TRBD2. The CDR3 contains 18 residues. Germline V lookup: CDR1 SGHRS, CDR2 YFSETQ. The V and J ends lost 1 base and 4 bases, in that order; junction bases with no gene match: 10. The CDR3 spells CASSLRRLAGYIYNEQFF. For the CDR3, the DNA is TGCGCCAGCAGCTTGCGGAGACTAGCGGGGTATATTTACAATGAGCAGTTCTTC.

The chain combines TRBV5-5 with TRBJ2-7; 9 nucleotides line up with TRBD2. V was clipped by 4 bases and J by 2 bases; unmatched bases: 7. The CDR3 extends over 15 amino acids. Per the germline V gene, CDR1 is SGHKS and CDR2 is YYEKEE (reference sequence). Here the CDR3 reads CASSPGLAHPYEQYF. The CDR3 DNA sequence: TGTGCCAGCAGCCCGGGACTAGCTCACCCCTACGAGCAGTACTTC.

The chain links TRBV9 to TRBJ2-1, with D unresolved. With 0 bases removed from V and 5 bases from J, the gap between germline ends came to 12 bases. Germline assignment: CDR1 SGDLS and CDR2 YYNGEE. The CDR3 has 15 amino acids. The chain's CDR3 is CASSVDVRGDNEQFF. CDR3 in DNA: TGTGCCAGCAGCGTAGATGTGCGAGGCGACAATGAGCAGTTCTTC.